This TCR beta chain comes out of a study of beta chain features in type 1 diabetes. Study in general: Healthy donors resembled patients in age, gender and cell yields. Study-level results: Patients' naive, central memory and regulatory TCRB repertoires appeared more alike than those of healthy donors. For patients and controls alike, PCR might favor shorter templates to the same degree. More deletions and fewer insertions at VDJ junctions were found in patients with type 1 diabetes.

In this sample, this clone turned up a few times. Its matching antigen is unknown. The CDR3 spans 15 residues. V lost 0 bases and J lost 0, with 8 bases in between. Germline V CDR1 and CDR2: MNHNY, SVGAGI (reference sequence). The study reverse transcribed the entire isolated RNA, so it sequenced expressed TCRB transcripts. This table comes from immunoSEQ multiplex PCR, and its TCRdb copy is limited to in-frame clones, with some not included. The top ten clones hold about 0.065% of a sample with around 500,000 clones, over 25% of them seen once. The receptor was derived from a man aged 18 to 30 in good health. The V and J genes are TRBV6-6 and TRBJ2-5; D uncertain. What was sequenced was naive CD4+ T cells from blood. This CDR3 reads CASSYSKGNQETQYF. DNA of the CDR3: TGTGCCAGCAGTTACTCGAAAGGGAACCAAGAGACCCAGTACTTC.